This T cell receptor beta chain was observed in a study of cytomegalovirus exposure and HLA in healthy donors. Findings of the study overall: Subsequent analysis of the 100 to 150 validation repertoires found a tendency for first-cohort TCR clusters to co-occur. Among the CMV-associated chains, three were confirmed in vitro as specific for CMV antigens.

Repertoires were generated with immunoSEQ multiplex PCR, while TCRdb's copy carries only in-frame clones and drops some. The sample yields 100,000 to 120,000 clones, approximately 90% seen once. Regarding this clone: Its antigen is as yet unknown.

What was sequenced was PBMCs. The sequence was obtained from a woman aged 18-29 years in good health and CMV-seronegative.

The chain's CDR3 is CASSLGGTGSQKETQYF. The CDR3 DNA reads TGCGCCAGCAGCTTGGGCGGGACAGGGAGCCAGAAAGAGACCCAGTACTTC. The rearrangement links TRBV5-1 to TRBJ2-5, with 9 bases lining up with TRBD1. This CDR3 spans 17 amino acids. The trim removed 0 bases at V and 3 bases at J, leaving 9 bases unmatched. CDR1 and CDR2 from the germline V gene are SGHRS and YFSETQ.